Below, 21 T cell receptor beta chains from the same sample are listed, as sequenced in a study of graft-versus-host responses after intestinal transplantation (dated by TCRdb to the early 2020s). Library prep was done by the immunoSEQ multiplex PCR assay. Not all clones reach the TCRdb copy of this immuneACCESS table, which keeps in-frame sequences only. Checked studies attribute under half of the gap to unresolved V genes and leave the rest unexplained. The sample table contains around 9,500 clones; only one count was recorded for around 87% of them. 8% to 10% of the sample rests with the top ten. Sequences were derived from PBMCs, sampled approximately 240 days after intestinal transplant. Every receptor here comes from a human patient who received an intestinal transplant, so some T cells may come from the graft donor.

This rearrangement joins TRBV7-3 to TRBJ2-1; TRBD2 might be the D (7 bases). The V gene's germline CDR1 is SGHTA and CDR2 FQGTGA. The CDR3 length is 18 residues. V lost 3 bases and J 9 bases, leaving 27 bases between the germline ends. CDR3 residues: CASSFLGPSGIKGGEQFF. In DNA, the CDR3 is TGTGCCAGCAGCTTCTTGGGTCCTAGCGGAATAAAGGGGGGTGAGCAGTTCTTC. The full variable domain, in which reference TRBV7-3 and TRBJ2-1 provide the parts outside the CDR3, is GAGVSQTPSNKVTEKGKYVELRCDPISGHTALYWYRQSLGQGPEFLIYFQGTGAADDSGLPNDRFFAVRPEGSVSTLKIQRTERGDSAVYLCASSFLGPSGIKGGEQFFGPGTRLTVL.

This chain uses TRBV14 with TRBJ1-1; 7 nucleotides match TRBD1. The CDR3 has 15 amino acids. V was clipped by 4 bases and J by 5 bases; unmatched bases: 10. Germline loops: CDR1 SGHDN, CDR2 FVKESK. The CDR3 DNA is TGTGCCAGCAGCCCTACGACAGGGCCACTGACTGAAGCTTTCTTT. Translation gives CASSPTTGPLTEAFF.

The chain recombines TRBV7-2 with TRBJ1-2, with D maybe TRBD1 (6 bases). The CDR3 extends over 13 amino acids. Trimming left V 4 bases short and J 8 bases short, with 14 bases between. The germline CDR1 and CDR2 sequences are SGHTA and FQGNSA. The CDR3 coding sequence is TGTGCCAGCAGCTCCCGGGACATGTCAGGCTACACCTTC. Protein: CASSSRDMSGYTF.

This chain joins TRBV4-3 and TRBJ2-7, with D maybe TRBD1 (5 bases). The CDR3 extends over 13 amino acids. Per germline, CDR1 LGHNA and CDR2 YSLEER. V was shortened by 3 bases and J by 2 bases, with 8 bases between the two germline ends. This CDR3 reads CASSQDIAYEQYF. The CDR3 bases are TGCGCCAGCAGCCAGGACATAGCCTACGAGCAGTACTTC.

The CDR3 bases are TGCGCCAGCAGCCAAGACGAGGGGGGCTACGAGCAGTACTTC. It codes for CASSQDEGGYEQYF. The chain uses TRBV4-1 and TRBJ2-7; D possibly matches TRBD1 or TRBD2 (6 bases each). This CDR3 has 14 amino acids. V shed 0 bases and J shed 3 bases, with 9 bases lying between them. CDR1 MGHRA and CDR2 YSYEKL come from the germline V gene.

The chain links TRBV4-1 to TRBJ1-6; 8 bases match TRBD1. V shed 1 base, J shed 9 bases, and the junction held 8 bases outside the gene matches. CDR1 and CDR2 from the germline V gene are MGHRA and YSYEKL. This CDR3 comprises 16 residues. CDR3 protein: CASSQGDRPPGSPLHF. In nucleotides, the CDR3 is TGCGCCAGCAGCCAAGGGGACAGGCCCCCAGGTTCACCCCTCCACTTT.

The V call is TRBV5-4, the J call TRBJ1-1; D is undetermined. The CDR3 contains 14 residues. CDR1 and CDR2 (germline): SGHNT, YYREEE (reference sequence). V was clipped by 0 bases and J by 1 base, with 7 bases between them. CDR3 in DNA: TGTGCCAGCAGCTTGGCCGACCCGAACACTGAAGCTTTCTTT. This sequence encodes CASSLADPNTEAFF.

The chain couples TRBV7-9 to TRBJ2-5; unclear D gene. The CDR3 length is 12 residues. Germline V gene data show CDR1 as SEHNR and CDR2 as FQNEAQ (reference sequence). With 0 bases removed from V and 6 bases from J, the gap between germline ends came to 5 bases. This CDR3 reads CASSLALKTQYF. CDR3 DNA sequence: TGTGCCAGCAGCTTAGCGCTGAAGACCCAGTACTTC.

The V call is TRBV2, the J call TRBJ2-3; D unclear. V lost 4 bases, J lost 2 bases, and 16 bases lay in between. The CDR3 is 16 residues long. Germline V CDR1 and CDR2: SNHLY, FYNNEI. The DNA of the CDR3 is TGTGCCAGCAGTGGGGTCGGCATCCCGATCACAGATACGCAGTATTTT. Translation gives CASSGVGIPITDTQYF. Full variable domain (outside the CDR3, taken from reference TRBV2 and TRBJ2-3): EPEVTQTPSHQVTQMGQEVILRCVPISNHLYFYWYRQILGQKVEFLVSFYNNEISEKSEIFDDQFSVERPDGSNFTLKIRSTKLEDSAMYFCASSGVGIPITDTQYFGPGTRLTVL.

The genes are TRBV5-1 and TRBJ1-2; 9 bases are a match to TRBD1. Germline assignment: CDR1 SGHRS and CDR2 YFSETQ. The CDR3 sequence is 19 residues long. The junction had 19 bases not matched to a gene; V was cut back by 0 bases and J by 7 bases. The CDR3 is CASSLGTPGTGSLRGGYTF. CDR3 nucleotides: TGCGCCAGCAGCTTGGGGACTCCGGGGACAGGGAGTTTAAGGGGTGGCTACACCTTC.

The rearrangement links TRBV15 to TRBJ2-5; D possibly matches TRBD1 or TRBD2 (5 bases each). The CDR3 totals 15 residues. Trimming shortened V by 0 bases and J by 3 bases, and 11 bases separated the two germline ends. In germline, CDR1 is LNHNV, CDR2 YYDKDF (reference sequence). As DNA, the CDR3 is TGTGCCACCAGCAGAGATCGGGACGGGGAAGAGACCCAGTACTTC. It codes for CATSRDRDGEETQYF.

V and J are TRBV29-1 and TRBJ2-7, with 8 bases identical to TRBD1. The V gene end was trimmed by 3 bases and the J gene end by 5 bases; junction bases not matched to a gene: 6. The CDR3 is made up of 13 amino acids. Germline V gives CDR1 SQVTM, CDR2 ANQGSEA. DNA for the CDR3: TGCAGCGTTGATACCCCAGGGGGCAACGAGCAGTACTTC. Translation: CSVDTPGGNEQYF.

J is TRBJ2-1 and V is TRBV6-4; 8 bases align to TRBD2. The V gene end was trimmed by 2 bases and the J gene end by 8 bases; junction bases not matched to a gene: 5. The germline gives CDR1 MRHNA, CDR2 SNTAGT. The length of the CDR3 is 14 residues. CDR3 region: CASSDGTSTDEQFF. For the CDR3, the DNA is TGTGCCAGCAGTGACGGGACTAGTACGGATGAGCAGTTCTTC.

The rearrangement uses TRBV19 and TRBJ2-5; 10 nucleotides match TRBD2. V lost 7 bases, J lost 4 bases, and 6 bases stayed unmatched. This CDR3 spans 14 amino acids. Germline lookup yields CDR1 LNHDA and CDR2 SQIVND (reference sequence). CDR3 region: CASNSAGGGETQYF. Here the CDR3 DNA reads TGTGCCAGTAACTCAGCGGGAGGGGGAGAGACCCAGTACTTC.

In this sample, this clone turned up a few times. J is TRBJ1-2 and V is TRBV7-2; TRBD1 matches at 11 bases. The CDR3 spans 15 residues. After removal of 1 base from V and 4 bases from J, the junction contained 2 bases not matched to a gene. The germline V gene encodes CDR1 SGHTA and CDR2 FQGNSA. The DNA for the CDR3 is TGTGCCAGCAGCTTAGGAGGGACAGGGGGCTATGGCTACACCTTC. Translated: CASSLGGTGGYGYTF.

The rearrangement uses TRBV29-1 and TRBJ1-2, with D perhaps matching TRBD1 (6 bases). Trimming left V 7 bases short and J 0 bases short, with 24 bases between. The germline gives CDR1 SQVTM, CDR2 ANQGSEA. CDR3 length equals 17 residues. CDR3 amino acids: CSARVLTGIQANYGYTF. CDR3 nucleotides: TGCAGCGCCAGAGTACTGACAGGAATACAAGCTAACTATGGCTACACCTTC. Filled out from reference TRBV29-1 and TRBJ1-2, the complete variable domain reads SAVISQKPSRDICQRGTSLTIQCQVDSQVTMMFWYRQQPGQSLTLIATANQGSEATYESGFVIDKFPISRPNLTFSTLTVSNMSPEDSSIYLCSARVLTGIQANYGYTFGSGTRLTVV.

V gene TRBV7-9 combines with J gene TRBJ1-1; D is unclear. Trimming removed 6 bases at V and 6 bases at J, with 17 bases between. Germline V gene data show CDR1 as SEHNR and CDR2 as FQNEAQ (reference sequence). The CDR3 runs 14 residues. The CDR3 here is CASSLSTGSAEAFF. CDR3 coding DNA: TGTGCCAGCAGTTTAAGCACGGGGTCCGCTGAAGCTTTCTTT.

This clone appeared once. The chain carries TRBV15 and TRBJ2-1; 13 positions agree with TRBD2. CDR3 length: 19 amino acids. J gave up 5 bases and V 5 bases, and 15 bases lay outside the gene matches. The germline V gene has CDR1 LNHNV and CDR2 YYDKDF (reference sequence). CDR3 protein: CATSPQGRTSGSRNNEQFF. CDR3 sequence (DNA): TGTGCCACCAGCCCACAGGGAAGGACTAGCGGGAGTAGAAACAATGAGCAGTTCTTC.

The chain combines TRBV19 with TRBJ1-5; D is unresolved. The CDR3 consists of 15 residues. Germline loops: CDR1 LNHDA, CDR2 SQIVND (reference sequence). V was clipped by 0 bases and J by 5 bases, with 11 bases between them. The chain's CDR3 is CASSIDIAGYQPQHF. DNA for the CDR3: TGTGCCAGTAGTATAGACATAGCGGGGTATCAGCCCCAGCATTTT.

The J gene is TRBJ2-5, the V gene TRBV5-1; D unclear. Germline loops: CDR1 SGHRS, CDR2 YFSETQ. The CDR3 loop spans 13 amino acids. The germline V and J ends were trimmed by 0 bases and 1 base, with 4 bases remaining between them. CDR3 nucleotide sequence: TGCGCCAGCAGCTTGGTCCCCCAAGAGACCCAGTACTTC. Protein product: CASSLVPQETQYF.

The V call is TRBV28, the J call TRBJ2-5; D is unresolved. Germline CDR1 reads MDHEN; CDR2 reads SYDVKM. The CDR3 totals 10 residues. Trimming shortened V by 6 bases and J by 2 bases, and 1 base separated the two germline ends. CDR3 in amino acids: CASRQETQYF. In DNA form, the CDR3 reads TGTGCCAGCAGGCAAGAGACCCAGTACTTC.